The 7 T cell receptor beta chains listed next were all sequenced from one sample in a study of Ad26.COV2.S vaccination and SARS-CoV-2 variants. Regarding treatment: 15 to 20 received Ad26.COV2.S at low or high dose, single or two shots; 5 received placebo; per-sample allocation not given. The samples date from day 63 after the first vaccine or placebo injection. Method: immunoSEQ multiplex PCR; TCRdb's copy keeps in-frame clones and lacks some. The table shows about 480,000 clones, with around nine tenths occurring only once. The sequencing here drew on peripheral blood, taken in a trial of Ad26.COV2.S vaccine versus placebo. Every receptor here comes from a person aged 18-60 years who received the Ad26.COV2.S COVID-19 vaccine or a placebo.

This chain joins TRBV7-8 and TRBJ2-3; 7 nucleotides match TRBD2. Trimming cost V 4 bases and J 0 bases; bases outside gene matches: 13. The CDR3 length is 18 residues. Per germline, CDR1 SGHVS and CDR2 FQNEAQ. The CDR3 sequence is CASSSSPVGAGSTDTQYF. DNA for the CDR3: TGTGCCAGCAGCTCATCTCCCGTTGGAGCGGGAAGCACAGATACGCAGTATTTT.

This clone was seen more than once but under ten times. The chain has TRBV19 and TRBJ1-2; D is ambiguous. In germline, CDR1 is LNHDA, CDR2 SQIVND (reference sequence). Trimming took 3 bases from V and 4 from J, leaving 6 bases between them. This CDR3 spans 12 amino acids. The CDR3 reads CASSMMGYGYTF. The DNA for the CDR3 is TGTGCCAGTAGTATGATGGGCTATGGCTACACCTTC.

The chain is built from TRBV7-9 and TRBJ2-5, with D perhaps TRBD2 (5 bases). Germline V CDR1 and CDR2: SEHNR, FQNEAQ (reference sequence). There are 12 residues in the CDR3. The ends were cut back, 6 bases at V and 4 bases at J, with 9 bases in the middle. The CDR3 DNA reads TGTGCCAGCAGACAAGAGGGAGAGACCCAGTACTTC. Amino acids: CASRQEGETQYF.

This rearrangement joins TRBV28 to TRBJ2-3; TRBD1 might be the D (6 bases). The length of the CDR3 is 15 residues. From germline, CDR1 is MDHEN and CDR2 SYDVKM. V was trimmed by 6 bases and J by 5 bases, leaving 18 bases between them. The CDR3 coding sequence is TGTGCCAGCAGACAAGCGACACGCAGGGGAGATACGCAGTATTTT. As protein: CASRQATRRGDTQYF. Variable domain in full (rest from reference TRBV28 and TRBJ2-3): DVKVTQSSRYLVKRTGEKVFLECVQDMDHENMFWYRQDPGLGLRLIYFSYDVKMKEKGDIPEGYSVSREKKERFSLILESASTNQTSMYLCASRQATRRGDTQYFGPGTRLTVL.

This chain uses TRBV6-5 with TRBJ1-1; D unresolved. The germline V and J ends were trimmed by 2 bases and 7 bases, with 11 bases remaining between them. This CDR3 comprises 13 residues. The germline gives CDR1 MNHEY, CDR2 SVGAGI. The CDR3 region has the DNA TGTGCCAGCAGTTACGGCCCTGGGAGTGAAGCTTTCTTT. Encoded protein: CASSYGPGSEAFF.

CDR3: CASSDRVPPLHF. The CDR3 nucleotides read TGTGCCAGTAGTGACAGGGTTCCACCCCTCCACTTT. This chain joins TRBV19 and TRBJ1-6; 7 bases match TRBD1. The V gene's germline CDR1 is LNHDA and CDR2 SQIVND (reference sequence). The CDR3 runs 12 residues. Trimming took 5 bases from V and 11 from J; bases not matched to a gene: 3.

The chain is built from TRBV19 and TRBJ2-5; 8 bases are a match to TRBD2. The length of the CDR3 is 17 residues. Germline V CDR1 and CDR2: LNHDA, SQIVND (reference sequence). Trimming took 3 bases from V and 5 from J; bases not matched to a gene: 14. The CDR3 region is CASSIGSSGWGGETQYF. In nucleotides, the CDR3 is TGTGCCAGTAGTATTGGTTCTAGCGGGTGGGGTGGGGAGACCCAGTACTTC.